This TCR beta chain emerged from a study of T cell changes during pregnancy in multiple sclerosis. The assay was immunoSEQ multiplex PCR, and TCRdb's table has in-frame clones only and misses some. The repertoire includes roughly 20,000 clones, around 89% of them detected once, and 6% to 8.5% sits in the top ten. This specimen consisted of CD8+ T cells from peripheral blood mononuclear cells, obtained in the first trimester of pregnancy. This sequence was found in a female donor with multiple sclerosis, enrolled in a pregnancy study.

CDR3 in amino acids: CASSLEGLAAYNEQFF. The CDR3 DNA is TGTGCCAGCAGCTTAGAGGGACTAGCGGCTTACAATGAGCAGTTCTTC. V usage is TRBV7-2 and J usage is TRBJ2-1; 11 bases align to TRBD2. CDR1 and CDR2 from the germline V gene are SGHTA and FQGNSA. V was pared by 1 base and J by 4 bases, with 3 bases of the junction left unmatched. The CDR3 has 16 residues.